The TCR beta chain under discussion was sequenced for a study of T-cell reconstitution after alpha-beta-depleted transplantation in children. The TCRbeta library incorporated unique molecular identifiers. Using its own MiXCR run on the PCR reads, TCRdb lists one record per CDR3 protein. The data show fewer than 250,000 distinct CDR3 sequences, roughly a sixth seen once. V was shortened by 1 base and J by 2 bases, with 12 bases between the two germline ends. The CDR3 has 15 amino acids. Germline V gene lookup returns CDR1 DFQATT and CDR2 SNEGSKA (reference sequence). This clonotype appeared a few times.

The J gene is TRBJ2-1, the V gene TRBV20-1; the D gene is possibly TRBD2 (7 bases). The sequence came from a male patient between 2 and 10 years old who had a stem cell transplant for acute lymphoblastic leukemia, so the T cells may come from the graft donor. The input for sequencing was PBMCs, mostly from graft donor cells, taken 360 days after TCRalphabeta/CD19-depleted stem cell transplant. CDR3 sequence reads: CSARAVGGPYNEQFF. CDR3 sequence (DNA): TGCAGTGCTAGAGCGGTGGGGGGGCCCTACAATGAGCAGTTCTTC.